What follows are 19 T cell receptor beta chains derived from one specimen sequenced in a study of T cells after yellow fever vaccination (dated by TCRdb to between 2018 and 2021). Explained via the paper, the treatment or condition label denotes: live attenuated yellow fever vaccine strain. Library creation used 5' RACE. Sequencing was carried out with an Illumina HiSeq 2500. TCRdb cleaned the public reads at Q25 with fastp, built clones with MiXCR and kept in-frame beta chains. One record per CDR3 amino acid sequence lists the most common genes and DNA. For this sample there are some 350,000 distinct CDR3 sequences; about 9.5% appear just once. The ten top clones hold 18% of the sample. This specimen consisted of PBMCs, obtained on the day of the first yellow fever vaccination. These receptors were taken from a man aged 18-30 years who received the YFV17D yellow fever vaccine.

This clonotype was seen only a few times. The rearrangement links TRBV4-1 to TRBJ2-1, with 12 bases identical to TRBD2. This CDR3 has 16 amino acids. V gave up 0 bases and J gave up 9 bases; unmatched junction bases: 6. The germline gives CDR1 MGHRA, CDR2 YSYEKL. The CDR3: CASSQERTSGGLEQFF. Written as DNA, the CDR3 is TGCGCCAGCAGCCAAGAGAGAACTAGCGGGGGGCTTGAGCAGTTCTTC.

The table lists this clonotype with a few counts. This chain uses TRBV11-2 with TRBJ1-5, with 7 nucleotides matching TRBD1. J was trimmed by 11 bases and V by 5 bases; bases with no gene match: 9. Germline V CDR1 and CDR2: SGHAT, FQNNGV. There are 13 residues in the CDR3. The CDR3 sequence is CASSLRTGRTQHF. The CDR3, as DNA: TGTGCCAGCAGCCTCAGGACAGGAAGGACCCAGCATTTT.

This clonotype was seen a few times. The chain employs TRBV11-2 and TRBJ2-2; 11 bases map to TRBD2. The CDR3 totals 17 residues. Germline values: CDR1 SGHAT, CDR2 FQNNGV. J gave up 4 bases and V 0 bases, and 4 bases lay outside the gene matches. CDR3 nucleotide sequence: TGTGCCAGCAGCTTAGAGTCTAGCGGGGGGAGCACCGGGGAGCTGTTTTTT. Translating gives CASSLESSGGSTGELFF.

The J gene is TRBJ2-7, the V gene TRBV18, with D possibly TRBD2 on 5 matching bases. CDR1 KGHSH and CDR2 LQKENI come from the germline V gene. Trimming pared 0 bases from V and 2 bases from J, leaving 8 bases between. The CDR3 spans 14 residues. CDR3 in amino acids: CASSPPGVPYEQYV. CDR3 DNA sequence: TGTGCCAGCTCACCACCCGGGGTCCCCTACGAGCAGTACGTC.

This clonotype has a handful of counts. V and J are TRBV14 and TRBJ2-3, with D maybe TRBD2 (5 bases). CDR3 length: 13 amino acids. The germline gives CDR1 SGHDN, CDR2 FVKESK. Trimming pared 3 bases from V and 10 bases from J, leaving 14 bases between. The CDR3 spells CASSQDGLTPQYF. CDR3 in DNA: TGTGCCAGCAGCCAGGATGGACTTACTCCGCAGTATTTT.

This sequence joins TRBV20-1 and TRBJ1-2; D is perhaps TRBD1 (5 bases). The V end was cut by 0 bases, the J end by 4 bases, with 9 bases between. The germline gives CDR1 DFQATT, CDR2 SNEGSKA (reference sequence). The CDR3 extends over 13 amino acids. The CDR3 sequence is CSARDLGTYGYTF. CDR3 sequence (DNA): TGCAGTGCTAGAGATTTAGGGACCTATGGCTACACCTTC.

DNA for the CDR3: TGTGCCAGCAGCGAAACTCTCCGGTCAGATACGCAGTATTTT. It specifies CASSETLRSDTQYF. The chain uses TRBV11-3 and TRBJ2-3; D gene uncertain. The V gene lost 5 bases and the J gene lost 4 bases, with 13 bases spanning the gap. This CDR3 region has 14 residues. Germline V gives CDR1 SGHNT, CDR2 YENEEA.

In its sample, this clonotype was seen a few times. This chain links TRBV6-1 with TRBJ1-2; TRBD1 is a possible D gene (5 bases). Trimming shortened V by 10 bases and J by 4 bases, and 19 bases separated the two germline ends. Per the germline V gene, CDR1 is MNHNS and CDR2 is SASEGT. This CDR3 spans 14 amino acids. CDR3 sequence: CAIQGLSLLYGYTF. The CDR3 nucleotides are TGTGCCATCCAGGGACTGAGTCTTCTCTATGGCTACACCTTC.

This clonotype was recorded a few times. CDR3 bases: TGCGCCAGCAGCCCGGGACAGGGGGCTTCGGCAGATACGCAGTATTTT. It encodes CASSPGQGASADTQYF. The V call is TRBV5-1, the J call TRBJ2-3; 12 nucleotides align to TRBD1. CDR1 and CDR2 (germline): SGHRS, YFSETQ. Trimming took 4 bases from V and 4 from J; bases not matched to a gene: 7. CDR3 length: 16 amino acids. Full variable domain (missing parts from reference TRBV5-1 and TRBJ2-3): KAGVTQTPRYLIKTRGQQVTLSCSPISGHRSVSWYQQTPGQGLQFLFEYFSETQRNKGNFPGRFSGRQFSNSRSEMNVSTLELGDSALYLCASSPGQGASADTQYFGPGTRLTVL.

This clonotype has only a few counts. The J gene is TRBJ1-5, the V gene TRBV4-1; possibly TRBD1 for D (5 bases). CDR3 length equals 14 residues. Trimming cost V 2 bases and J 1 base, with 6 bases left between them. The germline V gene encodes CDR1 MGHRA and CDR2 YSYEKL. CDR3: CASSQWDSNQPQHF. The CDR3 nucleotides are TGCGCCAGCAGCCAATGGGACAGCAATCAGCCCCAGCATTTT.

This clonotype was seen only a few times. The chain links TRBV27 to TRBJ2-3, with D uncertain. The V gene's germline CDR1 is MNHEY and CDR2 SMNVEV (reference sequence). CDR3 size: 14 residues. Trimming removed 2 bases from V and 2 bases from J, with 8 bases in between. The CDR3 bases are TGTGCCAGCAGTTTAAGCCCCCACACAGATACGCAGTATTTT. Its protein is CASSLSPHTDTQYF.

This clonotype occurred a few times. The rearrangement joins TRBV6-1 to TRBJ2-1; perhaps D is TRBD1 or TRBD2 (6 bases each). This CDR3 is built from 15 residues. CDR1 is MNHNS, CDR2 SASEGT, per germline. V gave up 7 bases and J gave up 5 bases, with 18 bases separating them. The CDR3 spells CASTGLRGANNEQFF. CDR3 nucleotide sequence: TGTGCCAGCACGGGCCTGAGGGGGGCGAACAATGAGCAGTTCTTC.

V is TRBV11-2 and J is TRBJ2-3; 7 bases are shared with TRBD2. The CDR3 runs 16 residues. J gave up 7 bases and V 3 bases, and 13 bases lay outside the gene matches. Germline assignment: CDR1 SGHAT and CDR2 FQNNGV. CDR3 bases: TGTGCCAGCAGCTTGGCTCTAGCGGCCCGCGGGCATACGCAGTATTTT. Its protein is CASSLALAARGHTQYF.

V gene TRBV6-5 combines with J gene TRBJ2-1, with a possible D match to TRBD1 (5 bases). Germline V gene data show CDR1 as MNHEY and CDR2 as SVGAGI. There are 13 residues in the CDR3. With 0 bases removed from V and 11 bases from J, the gap between germline ends came to 11 bases. The chain's CDR3 is CASSYSGEEKQFF. DNA for the CDR3: TGTGCCAGCAGTTACTCAGGGGAAGAGAAGCAGTTCTTC.

The CDR3 DNA is TGTGCCAGCAGCGACAATATCAGCCCCTACGAGCAGTACTTC. Translating it yields CASSDNISPYEQYF. The chain recombines TRBV7-9 with TRBJ2-7; D ambiguous. From germline, CDR1 is SEHNR and CDR2 FQNEAQ (reference sequence). Trimming stripped 5 bases from V and 2 bases from J, with 13 bases between. The CDR3 is 14 amino acids.

This clonotype showed up many times. The chain recombines TRBV7-8 with TRBJ2-3; possibly TRBD1 for D (5 bases). V lost 1 base and J lost 6, with 11 bases in between. Looked up from germline, CDR1 is SGHVS and CDR2 is FQNEAQ. This CDR3 spans 14 amino acids. Written as DNA, the CDR3 is TGTGCCAGCAGCTTAGGCAGGGATGAGGATACGCAGTATTTT. Amino acids: CASSLGRDEDTQYF.

This clonotype was seen many times. The chain carries TRBV6-1 and TRBJ1-2; possibly TRBD1 for D (5 bases). This CDR3 is built from 13 residues. Germline-derived CDR1 and CDR2 are MNHNS and SASEGT. Trimming took 5 bases from V and 1 from J, leaving 8 bases between them. The CDR3 coding sequence is TGTGCCAGCAGTCCTGGGGGTAACTATGGCTACACCTTC. Protein sequence: CASSPGGNYGYTF.

This clonotype was counted at least ten times. The gene calls are TRBV14 and TRBJ2-2, with 9 bases matching TRBD2. With V trimmed by 2 bases and J by 5 bases, 12 bases remained unmatched. The V gene's germline CDR1 is SGHDN and CDR2 FVKESK. The CDR3 length is 18 residues. CDR3 protein: CASSQTRGGLSRTGELFF. The CDR3 nucleotides read TGTGCCAGCAGCCAAACGCGGGGGGGCCTGAGTAGGACCGGGGAGCTGTTTTTT.

This sequence joins TRBV10-3 and TRBJ2-3; D gene uncertain. Germline V gene sequence: CDR1 ENHRY, CDR2 SYGVKD. The CDR3 spans 14 residues. V dropped 6 bases and J dropped 2 bases, with 12 bases sitting between them. The CDR3: CAIRSRANTDTQYF. The CDR3 region has the DNA TGTGCCATCAGGTCCCGGGCCAACACAGATACGCAGTATTTT.